This T cell receptor (beta chain) was recorded in a study of blood T cell repertoires in COVID-19. Repertoires were generated with immunoSEQ multiplex PCR, while TCRdb's copy carries only in-frame clones and drops some. The sample carries fewer than 35,000 clones, roughly nine tenths recorded once. The origin of this receptor is a human donor with active COVID-19. The donor label of this sample is uncertain. The sequencing input was peripheral blood.

CDR3 sequence: CASSSKNTGELFF. In DNA form, the CDR3 reads TGTGCCAGCAGCTCTAAGAACACCGGGGAGCTGTTTTTT. The rearrangement uses TRBV7-7 and TRBJ2-2; D is ambiguous. V was clipped by 4 bases and J by 1 base, with 4 bases between them. This CDR3 has 13 amino acids. CDR1 is SSHAT, CDR2 FNYEAQ, per germline (reference sequence).